The text below deals with one T cell receptor (beta chain). Its target is not known. Germline CDR1 is MGHDK and CDR2 is SYGVNS. There are 17 residues in the CDR3. Trimming took 0 bases from V and 4 from J; bases not matched to a gene: 6. This specimen belongs to a study of T cell repertoires and HLA-DP antigens. At the level of the study: Donors were two male and one female, aged 18-to-29 to 60-to-69.

Average purity of the negatively selected CD4+ T cells was around 98%. Produced via immunoSEQ multiplex PCR; TCRdb's table is partial and in-frame only. The table lists roughly 70,000 clones, around 80% of them singletons. The sequence derives from a man in his sixties in good health and CMV-seronegative. Material: CD4+ T cells from PBMCs. The chain links TRBV25-1 to TRBJ2-1, with TRBD2 identical over 10 bases. For the CDR3, the DNA is TGTGCCAGCAGTGAATATGGGGCTAGCGGGAGTTACAATGAGCAGTTCTTC. Residues: CASSEYGASGSYNEQFF.